This entry concerns a single TCR beta chain. These data are taken from a study of blood T cell repertoires in COVID-19. Study-wide background: Sources were T cells, B-cell-depleted T cells, or PBMCs; the material itself was cDNA or gDNA.

This CDR3 contains 14 residues. Germline V gene lookup returns CDR1 SGHRS and CDR2 YFSETQ. With 4 bases clipped from V and 4 bases from J, the junction kept 8 bases outside the gene matches. Authors' processing steps: The assay estimated nucleated cells by amplifying reference gene primers. Clones were sequenced by immunoSEQ multiplex PCR, and TCRdb holds only the in-frame ones, with some missing. The V and J calls and clone size are taken from that table; D and trimming were inferred from the DNA. The sample lists 140,000 to 150,000 clones; around 80% were seen once. The chain employs TRBV5-1 and TRBJ2-7; 7 positions match TRBD1. The specimen was peripheral blood. The clonotype comes from an older man who had recovered from COVID-19. The CDR3 loop is CASSGRTGGYEQYF. CDR3 nucleotide sequence: TGCGCCAGCAGCGGAAGGACAGGAGGATACGAGCAGTACTTC.